This T cell receptor (beta chain) was sequenced for a study of blood T cell repertoires in COVID-19. V gave up 4 bases and J gave up 8 bases; unmatched junction bases: 3. The V gene's germline CDR1 is SGHAT and CDR2 FQNNGV. The CDR3 sequence is 14 residues long. Here immunoSEQ multiplex PCR was the method, and the copy in TCRdb shows in-frame clones only, minus some. Of 230,000 or so clones listed, roughly 84% were seen once; the top ten hold approximately 4.8%. The receptor was derived from a man between 50 and 59 years old with active or convalescent COVID-19. Sample: peripheral blood. The chain links TRBV11-2 to TRBJ2-1; 12 positions match TRBD1. The CDR3 nucleotides are TGTGCCAGCAGCTGGGACAGGGGGCGTCATGAGCAGTTCTTC. Amino acid sequence: CASSWDRGRHEQFF.